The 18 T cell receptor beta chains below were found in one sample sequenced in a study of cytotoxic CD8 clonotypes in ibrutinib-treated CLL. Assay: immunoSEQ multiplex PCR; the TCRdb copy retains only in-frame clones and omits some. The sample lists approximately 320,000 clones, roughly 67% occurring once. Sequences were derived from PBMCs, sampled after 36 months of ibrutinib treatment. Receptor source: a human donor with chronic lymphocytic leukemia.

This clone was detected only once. This chain's CDR3 is CASSFQGTLNTEAFF. DNA of the CDR3: TGCGCCAGCAGCTTTCAGGGGACCTTGAACACTGAAGCTTTCTTT. The rearrangement uses TRBV5-1 and TRBJ1-1; weak D call: TRBD1 (6 bases). Trimming took 2 bases from V and 0 from J, leaving 11 bases between them. This CDR3 is 15 amino acids long. The germline V gene encodes CDR1 SGHRS and CDR2 YFSETQ.

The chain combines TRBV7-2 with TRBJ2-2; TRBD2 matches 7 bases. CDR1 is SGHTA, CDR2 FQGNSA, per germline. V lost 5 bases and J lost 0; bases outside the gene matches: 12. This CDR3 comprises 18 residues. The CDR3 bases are TGTGCCAGCAGCCCCCGGGGTAGCGGGTTCGCGAACACCGGGGAGCTGTTTTTT. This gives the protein CASSPRGSGFANTGELFF.

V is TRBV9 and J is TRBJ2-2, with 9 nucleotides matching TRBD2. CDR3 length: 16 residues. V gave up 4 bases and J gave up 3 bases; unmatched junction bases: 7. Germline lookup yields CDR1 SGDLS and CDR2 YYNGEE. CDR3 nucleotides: TGTGCCAGCAGCCCTCGACTAGCGGCATACACCGGGGAGCTGTTTTTT. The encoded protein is CASSPRLAAYTGELFF.

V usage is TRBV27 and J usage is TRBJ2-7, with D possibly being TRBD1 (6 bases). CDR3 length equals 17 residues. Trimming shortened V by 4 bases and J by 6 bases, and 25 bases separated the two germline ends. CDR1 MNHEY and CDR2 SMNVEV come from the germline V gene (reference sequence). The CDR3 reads CASSSPGGRGYYAEQYF. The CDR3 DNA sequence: TGTGCCAGCAGTTCCCCCGGCGGCAGGGGATACTACGCCGAGCAGTACTTC.

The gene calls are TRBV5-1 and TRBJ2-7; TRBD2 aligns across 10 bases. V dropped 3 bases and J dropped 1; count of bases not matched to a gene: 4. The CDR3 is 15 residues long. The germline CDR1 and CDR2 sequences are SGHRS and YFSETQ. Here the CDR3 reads CASSSIAGGSYEQYF. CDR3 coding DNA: TGCGCCAGCAGCTCGATAGCGGGGGGTTCCTACGAGCAGTACTTC.

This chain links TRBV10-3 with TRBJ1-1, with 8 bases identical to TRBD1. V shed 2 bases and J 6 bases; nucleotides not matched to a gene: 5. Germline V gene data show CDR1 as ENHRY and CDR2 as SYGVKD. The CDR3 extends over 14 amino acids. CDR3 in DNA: TGTGCCATCAGTGAGGGGAGGGACAGGTCTGAAGCTTTCTTT. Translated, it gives CAISEGRDRSEAFF.

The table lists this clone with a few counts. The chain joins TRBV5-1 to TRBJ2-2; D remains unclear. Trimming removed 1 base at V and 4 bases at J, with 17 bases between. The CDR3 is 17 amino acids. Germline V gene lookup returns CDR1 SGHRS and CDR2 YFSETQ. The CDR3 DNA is TGCGCCAGCAGCTTGTTGTGGCAGTCCTCGATCACCGGGGAGCTGTTTTTT. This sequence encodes CASSLLWQSSITGELFF.

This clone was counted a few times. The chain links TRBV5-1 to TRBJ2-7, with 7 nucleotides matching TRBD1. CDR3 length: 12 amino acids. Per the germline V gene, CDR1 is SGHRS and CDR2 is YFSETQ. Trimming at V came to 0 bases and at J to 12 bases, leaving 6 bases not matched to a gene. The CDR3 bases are TGCGCCAGCAGCTTGGTTCAGGGGGTACTGTACTTC. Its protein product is CASSLVQGVLYF.

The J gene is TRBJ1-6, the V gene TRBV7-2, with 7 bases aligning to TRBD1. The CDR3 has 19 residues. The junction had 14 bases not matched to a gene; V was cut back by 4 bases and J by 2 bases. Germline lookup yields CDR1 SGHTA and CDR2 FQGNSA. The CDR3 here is CASSWSPDRLVPYNSPLHF. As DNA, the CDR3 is TGTGCCAGCAGCTGGAGTCCGGACAGGCTTGTCCCCTATAATTCACCCCTCCACTTT.

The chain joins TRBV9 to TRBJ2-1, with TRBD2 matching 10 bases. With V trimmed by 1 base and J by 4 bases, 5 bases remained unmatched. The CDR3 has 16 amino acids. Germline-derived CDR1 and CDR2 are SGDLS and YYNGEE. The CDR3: CASSVSGRAGYNEQFF. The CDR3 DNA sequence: TGTGCCAGCAGCGTAAGCGGGAGGGCCGGGTACAATGAGCAGTTCTTC.

The CDR3 DNA is TGCGCCAGCAGCGGGGCGGGGGCGGTCACCGGGGAGCTGTTTTTT. It translates to CASSGAGAVTGELFF. The V call is TRBV5-1, the J call TRBJ2-2; possible D gene TRBD2, 7 bases. The CDR3 sequence is 15 residues long. Between the trimmed V and J ends, which lost 4 bases and 4 bases, there was a span of 14 bases. Per the germline V gene, CDR1 is SGHRS and CDR2 is YFSETQ.

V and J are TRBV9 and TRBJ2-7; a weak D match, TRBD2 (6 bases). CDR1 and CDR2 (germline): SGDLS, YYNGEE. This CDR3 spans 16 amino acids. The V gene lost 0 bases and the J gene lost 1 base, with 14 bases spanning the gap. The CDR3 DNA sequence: TGTGCCAGCAGCGTAGATCATCTAGGGAGGTCCTACGAGCAGTACTTC. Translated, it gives CASSVDHLGRSYEQYF.

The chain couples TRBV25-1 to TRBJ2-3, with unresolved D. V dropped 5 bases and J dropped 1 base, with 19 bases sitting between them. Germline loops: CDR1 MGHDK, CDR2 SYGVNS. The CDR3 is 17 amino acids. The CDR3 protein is CASSPEGYSPGTDTQYF. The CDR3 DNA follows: TGTGCCAGCAGTCCCGAAGGGTACAGCCCGGGCACAGATACGCAGTATTTT.

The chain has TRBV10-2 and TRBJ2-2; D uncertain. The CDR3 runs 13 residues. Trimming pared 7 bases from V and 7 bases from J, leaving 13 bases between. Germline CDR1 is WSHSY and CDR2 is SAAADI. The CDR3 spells CASTQERGGELFF. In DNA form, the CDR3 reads TGCGCCAGCACCCAGGAAAGAGGCGGGGAGCTGTTTTTT.

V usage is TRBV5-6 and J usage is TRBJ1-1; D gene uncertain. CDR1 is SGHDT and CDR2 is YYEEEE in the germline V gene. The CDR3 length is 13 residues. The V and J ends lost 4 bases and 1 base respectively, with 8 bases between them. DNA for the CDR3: TGTGCCAGCAGCGCATCCCCGAACACTGAAGCTTTCTTT. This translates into CASSASPNTEAFF. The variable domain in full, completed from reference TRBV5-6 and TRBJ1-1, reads DAGVTQSPTHLIKTRGQQVTLRCSPKSGHDTVSWYQQALGQGPQFIFQYYEEEERQRGNFPDRFSGHQFPNYSSELNVNALLLGDSALYLCASSASPNTEAFFGQGTRLTVV.

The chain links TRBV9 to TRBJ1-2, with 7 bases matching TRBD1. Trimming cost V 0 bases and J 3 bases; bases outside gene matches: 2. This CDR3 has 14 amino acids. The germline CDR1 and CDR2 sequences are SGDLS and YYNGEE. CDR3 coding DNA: TGTGCCAGCAGCGTAGGAGGGGGCTACTATGGCTACACCTTC. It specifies CASSVGGGYYGYTF.

This CDR3 is CASTDPSSYNEQFF. As DNA, the CDR3 is TGTGCCAGCACCGATCCCAGCTCCTACAATGAGCAGTTCTTC. The genes are TRBV7-3 and TRBJ2-1, with D uncertain. The germline V and J ends were trimmed by 7 bases and 0 bases, with 10 bases remaining between them. CDR3 length equals 14 residues. CDR1 and CDR2 from the germline V gene are SGHTA and FQGTGA.

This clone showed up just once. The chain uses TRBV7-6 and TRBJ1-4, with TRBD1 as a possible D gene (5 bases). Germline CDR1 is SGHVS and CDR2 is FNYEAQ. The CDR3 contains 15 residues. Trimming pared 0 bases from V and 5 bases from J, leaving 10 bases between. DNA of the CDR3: TGTGCCAGCAGCTTAGCGGGGACTGGGAATGAAAAACTGTTTTTT. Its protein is CASSLAGTGNEKLFF.